Sequencing of this T cell receptor (beta chain) was carried out in a study of shared clonotypes between healthy human individuals. General observations from the study: Limitation of the genetic and exposure-history diversity represented came from the few donors. Between a handful of donors, naive CD4 clonotypes were shared at a level of about 5%.

Comment on this clone: The antigen remains undetermined.

The CDR3 consists of 15 residues. CDR1 and CDR2 (germline): SGHDT, YYEEEE. The V end lost 5 bases, the J end lost 2 bases, and 15 bases lay between the germline ends. CD45RO negativity and positive selection for CCR7 defined naive CD8 cells, a population that excluded terminally differentiated effector memory CD45RA+ cells. Adult donors, all healthy and HIV-negative, had no recent acute infections or vaccinations. The repertoire was sequenced with immunoSEQ multiplex PCR; TCRdb's copy has only in-frame clones and lacks some. The sample lists around 1.9 million clones; 85% to 95% were seen once. The sequence derives from a man in his late teens or twenties in good health. Some clones in this sample may be carry-over from other donors' samples. The sequenced material came from naive CD8+ T cells from PBMCs. The rearrangement links TRBV5-6 to TRBJ2-3; tentative D call: TRBD1 (6 bases). CDR3 nucleotides: TGTGCCAGCAGTCCCCGGGACAACCCCACAGATACGCAGTATTTT. It codes for CASSPRDNPTDTQYF.